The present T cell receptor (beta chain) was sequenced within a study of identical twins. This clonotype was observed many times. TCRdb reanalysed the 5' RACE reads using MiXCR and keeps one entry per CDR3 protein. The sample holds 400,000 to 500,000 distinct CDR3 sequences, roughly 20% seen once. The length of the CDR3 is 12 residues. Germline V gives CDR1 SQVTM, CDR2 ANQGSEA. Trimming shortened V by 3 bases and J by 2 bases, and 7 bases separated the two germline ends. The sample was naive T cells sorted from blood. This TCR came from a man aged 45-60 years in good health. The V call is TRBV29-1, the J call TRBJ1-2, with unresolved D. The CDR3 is CSVDDTNYGYTF. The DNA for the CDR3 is TGCAGCGTTGATGACACAAACTATGGCTACACCTTC.